This TCR beta chain derives from a study of blood T cell repertoires in COVID-19. Study at large: Researchers got acute and convalescent COVID-19 samples from the United States, Italy and Spain. PBMCs, B-cell-depleted T cells, or T cells provided the cDNA or gDNA that made up the material.

CDR1 and CDR2 from the germline V gene are SGHRS and YFSETQ. V lost 4 bases, J lost 1 base, and 9 bases stayed unmatched. The CDR3 covers 16 residues. Sequencing used immunoSEQ multiplex PCR; TCRdb keeps in-frame clones, though not all of them. Among 88,000 or so clones listed, less than 90% were seen once. The sample comprised peripheral blood. The receptor was derived from a human donor in a cohort sampled during active COVID-19. The V call is TRBV5-1, the J call TRBJ2-7, with 9 bases lining up with TRBD1. The CDR3 region is CASSAVGTGPSYEQYF. CDR3 DNA: TGCGCCAGCAGCGCCGTCGGGACAGGGCCTTCCTACGAGCAGTACTTC.